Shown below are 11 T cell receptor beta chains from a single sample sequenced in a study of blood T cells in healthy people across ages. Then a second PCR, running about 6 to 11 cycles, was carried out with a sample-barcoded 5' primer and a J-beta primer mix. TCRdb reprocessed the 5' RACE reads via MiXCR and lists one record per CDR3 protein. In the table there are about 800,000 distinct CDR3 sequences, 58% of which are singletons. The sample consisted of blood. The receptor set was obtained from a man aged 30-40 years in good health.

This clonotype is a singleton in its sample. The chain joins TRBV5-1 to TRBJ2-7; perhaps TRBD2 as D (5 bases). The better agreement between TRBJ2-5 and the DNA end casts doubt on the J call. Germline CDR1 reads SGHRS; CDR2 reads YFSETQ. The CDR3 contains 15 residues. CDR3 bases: TGCGCCAGCAGGAGGGCAGGCGCTCAGGTTGAGACCCAGTACTTC. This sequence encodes CASRRAGAQVETQYF.

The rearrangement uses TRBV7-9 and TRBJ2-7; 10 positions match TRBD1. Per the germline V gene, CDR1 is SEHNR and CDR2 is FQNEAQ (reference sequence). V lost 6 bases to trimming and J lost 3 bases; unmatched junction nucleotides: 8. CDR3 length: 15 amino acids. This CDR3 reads CASRFSGQGDYEQYF. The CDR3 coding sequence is TGTGCCAGCAGATTTTCAGGACAGGGGGACTACGAGCAGTACTTC. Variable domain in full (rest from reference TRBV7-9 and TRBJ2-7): DTGVSQNPRHKITKRGQNVTFRCDPISEHNRLYWYRQTLGQGPEFLTYFQNEAQLEKSRLLSDRFSAERPKGSFSTLEIQRTEQGDSAMYLCASRFSGQGDYEQYFGPGTRLTVT.

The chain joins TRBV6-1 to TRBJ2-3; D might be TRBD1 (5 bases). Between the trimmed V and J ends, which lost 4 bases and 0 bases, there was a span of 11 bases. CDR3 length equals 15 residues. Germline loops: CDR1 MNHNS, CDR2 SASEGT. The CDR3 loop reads CASSVTGRSTDTQYF. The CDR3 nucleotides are TGTGCCAGCAGTGTAACAGGACGTAGCACAGATACGCAGTATTTT.

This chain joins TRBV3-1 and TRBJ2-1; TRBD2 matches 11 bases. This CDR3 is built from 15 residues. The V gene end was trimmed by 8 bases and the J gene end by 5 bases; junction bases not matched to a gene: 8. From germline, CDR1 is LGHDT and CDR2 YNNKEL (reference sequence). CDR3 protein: CASLSGGATNNEQFF. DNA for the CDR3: TGTGCCAGCCTTAGCGGGGGGGCCACCAACAATGAGCAGTTCTTC.

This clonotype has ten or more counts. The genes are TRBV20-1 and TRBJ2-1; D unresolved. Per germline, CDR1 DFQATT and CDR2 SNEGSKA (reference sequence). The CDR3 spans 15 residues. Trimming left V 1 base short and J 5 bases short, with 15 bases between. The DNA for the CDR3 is TGCAGTGCTAGAGGAACTACTCATTATAACAATGAGCAGTTCTTC. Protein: CSARGTTHYNNEQFF.

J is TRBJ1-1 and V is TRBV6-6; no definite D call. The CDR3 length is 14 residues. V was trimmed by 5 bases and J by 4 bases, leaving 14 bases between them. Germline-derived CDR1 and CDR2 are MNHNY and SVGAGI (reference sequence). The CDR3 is CASSRTASTTEAFF. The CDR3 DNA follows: TGTGCCAGCAGTCGGACGGCAAGTACCACTGAAGCTTTCTTT.

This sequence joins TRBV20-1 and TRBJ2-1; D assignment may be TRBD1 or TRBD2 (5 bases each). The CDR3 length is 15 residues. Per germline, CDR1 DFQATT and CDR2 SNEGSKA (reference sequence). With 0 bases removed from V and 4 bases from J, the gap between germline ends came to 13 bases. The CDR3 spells CSARDTGGGYNEQFF. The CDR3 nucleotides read TGCAGTGCTAGAGATACAGGAGGAGGTTACAATGAGCAGTTCTTC.

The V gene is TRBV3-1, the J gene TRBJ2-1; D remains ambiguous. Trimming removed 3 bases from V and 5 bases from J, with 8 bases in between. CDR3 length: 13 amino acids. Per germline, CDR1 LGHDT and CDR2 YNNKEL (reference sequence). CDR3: CASSQTRHNEQFF. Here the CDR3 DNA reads TGTGCCAGCAGCCAGACCCGACACAATGAGCAGTTCTTC.

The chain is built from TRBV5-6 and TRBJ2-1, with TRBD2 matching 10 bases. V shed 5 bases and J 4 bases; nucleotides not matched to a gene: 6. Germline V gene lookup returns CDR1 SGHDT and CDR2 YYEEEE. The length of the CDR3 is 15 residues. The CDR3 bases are TGTGCCAGCAGACCGACTAGCGGGTGGTACAATGAGCAGTTCTTC. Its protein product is CASRPTSGWYNEQFF.

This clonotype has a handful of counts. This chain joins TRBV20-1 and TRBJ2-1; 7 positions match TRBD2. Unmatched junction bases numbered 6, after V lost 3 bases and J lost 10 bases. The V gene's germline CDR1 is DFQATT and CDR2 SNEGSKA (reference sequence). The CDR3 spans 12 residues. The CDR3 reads CSASILATEQFF. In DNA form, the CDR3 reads TGCAGTGCTAGCATACTAGCGACCGAGCAGTTCTTC.

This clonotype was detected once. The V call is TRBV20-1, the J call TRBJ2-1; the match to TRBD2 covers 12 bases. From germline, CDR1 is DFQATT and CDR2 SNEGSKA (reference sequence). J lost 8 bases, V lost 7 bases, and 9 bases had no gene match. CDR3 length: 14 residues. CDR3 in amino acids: CSELAGGPGDEQFF. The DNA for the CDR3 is TGCAGTGAGCTAGCGGGAGGGCCGGGGGATGAGCAGTTCTTC.